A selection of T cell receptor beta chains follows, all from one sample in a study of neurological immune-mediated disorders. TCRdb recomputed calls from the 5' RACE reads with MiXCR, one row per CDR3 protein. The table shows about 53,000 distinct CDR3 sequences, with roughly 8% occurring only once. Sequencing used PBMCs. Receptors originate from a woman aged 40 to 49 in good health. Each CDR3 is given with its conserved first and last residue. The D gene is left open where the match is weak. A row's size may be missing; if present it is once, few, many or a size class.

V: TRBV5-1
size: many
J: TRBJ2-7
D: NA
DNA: TGCGCCACCAGTCCCGGGACCTCCCTGGAGTACGAGCAGTACTTC
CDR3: CATSPGTSLEYEQYF

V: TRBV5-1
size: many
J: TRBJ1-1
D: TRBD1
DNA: TGCGCCAGCAGCTTGGGACAGGGTGTAATGGGCACTGAAGCTTTCTTT
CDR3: CASSLGQGVMGTEAFF

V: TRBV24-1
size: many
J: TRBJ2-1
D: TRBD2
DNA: TGTGCCACCAGTGACATAGCGGGAGGGCCGTACAATGAGCAGTTCTTC
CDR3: CATSDIAGGPYNEQFF

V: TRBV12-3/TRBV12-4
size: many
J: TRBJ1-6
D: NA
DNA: TGTGCCAGCAGCCCCCCGGGTATAGGGCCCTCACCCCTCCACTTT
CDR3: CASSPPGIGPSPLHF

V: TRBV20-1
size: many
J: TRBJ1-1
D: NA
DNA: TGCAGTGCTAGTCGGCAGACGGATATGAACACTGAAGCTTTCTTT
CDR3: CSASRQTDMNTEAFF

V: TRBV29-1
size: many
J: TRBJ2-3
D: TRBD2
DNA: TGCAGCGTTGGGTCGACTAGCGGGGGGACCCTGATGGGTTTT
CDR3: CSVGSTSGGTLMGF

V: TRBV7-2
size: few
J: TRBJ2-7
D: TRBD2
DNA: TGTGCCAGCAGCCAGAGCCCGGGACTAGCCAACGAGCAGTACTTC
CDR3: CASSQSPGLANEQYF

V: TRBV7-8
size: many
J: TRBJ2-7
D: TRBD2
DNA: TGTGCCAGCAGCCCGTCGACTAGCGGGAACGAGCAGTACTTC
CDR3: CASSPSTSGNEQYF

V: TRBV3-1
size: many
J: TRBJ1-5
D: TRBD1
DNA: TGTGCCAGCAGCCGGACAGGGGAGTTGGAGCCCCAGCATTTT
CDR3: CASSRTGELEPQHF

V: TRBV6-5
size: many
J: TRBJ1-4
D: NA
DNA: TGTGCCAGCAGACGCGAACCCACCCCTGAAGAAAAACTGTTTTTT
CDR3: CASRREPTPEEKLFF

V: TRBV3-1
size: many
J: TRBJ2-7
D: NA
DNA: TGTGCCAGCAGCCTCGGCGGAGGGAGCTACGAGCAGTACTTC
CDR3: CASSLGGGSYEQYF

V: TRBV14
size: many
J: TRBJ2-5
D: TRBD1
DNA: TGTGCCAGCAGCCAAGCCGCGACAGGGGTAAAGACCCAGTACTTC
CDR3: CASSQAATGVKTQYF

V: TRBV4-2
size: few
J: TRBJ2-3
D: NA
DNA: TGTGCCAGCAGCCAAGTCGGAGGGGGAGGGGCAGATACGCAGTATTTT
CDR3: CASSQVGGGGADTQYF

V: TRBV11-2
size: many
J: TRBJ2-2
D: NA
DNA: TGTGCCAGCAGCCGTACTATACTCAGGGGTACCGGGGAGCTGTTTTTT
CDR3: CASSRTILRGTGELFF

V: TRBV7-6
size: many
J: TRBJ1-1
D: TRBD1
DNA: TGTGCCAGCAGCAGGACAGGGAACACTGAAGCTTTCTTT
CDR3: CASSRTGNTEAFF

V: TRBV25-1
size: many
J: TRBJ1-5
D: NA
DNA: TGTGCCAGCAGCCCCGGTGGGCGGCAGCCCCAGCATTTT
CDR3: CASSPGGRQPQHF

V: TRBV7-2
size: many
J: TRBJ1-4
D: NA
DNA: TGTGCCAGCAGCTCAACAGTTGCAACTAATGAAAAACTGTTTTTT
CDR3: CASSSTVATNEKLFF

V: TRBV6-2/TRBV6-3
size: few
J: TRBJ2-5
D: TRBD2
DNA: TGTGCCAGCAGTTACTCGGGGACTAGCCGGCCCCAGTACTTC
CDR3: CASSYSGTSRPQYF

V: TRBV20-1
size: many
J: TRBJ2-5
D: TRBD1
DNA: TGCAGTGCTGGAGGACAGGCGGGAGAGACCCAGTACTTC
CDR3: CSAGGQAGETQYF

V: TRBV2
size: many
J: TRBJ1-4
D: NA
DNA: TGTGCCAGCAGTGCCCAGGGAGCAACTAATGAAAAACTGTTTTTT
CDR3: CASSAQGATNEKLFF

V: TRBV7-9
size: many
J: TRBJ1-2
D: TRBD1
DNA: TGTGCCAGCAGCCAGGGGGGCGCCCATGGCTACACCTTC
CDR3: CASSQGGAHGYTF

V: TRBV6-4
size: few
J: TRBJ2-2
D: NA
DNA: TGTGCCAGCAGTCGACTCCCGGGACACCCCACCGGGGAGCTGTTTTTT
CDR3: CASSRLPGHPTGELFF

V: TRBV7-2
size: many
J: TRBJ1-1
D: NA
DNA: TGTGCCAGCAGCTTAGTGGCAGGGGACCCCTTCACTGAAGCTTTCTTT
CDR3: CASSLVAGDPFTEAFF

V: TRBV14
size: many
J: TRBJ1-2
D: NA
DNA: TGTGCCAGCAGCCAAGTCAACAGGGTTGAGGGCTACACCTTC
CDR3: CASSQVNRVEGYTF

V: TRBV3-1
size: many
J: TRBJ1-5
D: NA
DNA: TGTGCCAGCAGCCAAGATGCAGGGTTCCATCAGCCCCAGCATTTT
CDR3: CASSQDAGFHQPQHF

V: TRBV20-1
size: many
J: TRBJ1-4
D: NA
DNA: TGCAGTGCCCCTATCGGAGGGAGTGAAAAACTGTTTTTT
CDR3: CSAPIGGSEKLFF

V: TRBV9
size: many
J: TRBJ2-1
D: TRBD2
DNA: TGTGCCAGCAGCGATAGCGGGGGGTCTGCCTACAATGAGCAGTTCTTC
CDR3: CASSDSGGSAYNEQFF

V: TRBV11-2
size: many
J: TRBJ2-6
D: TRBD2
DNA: TGTGCCAGCAGCCGCGGACTAGCGGGGGGGCCTGGGGCCAACGTCCTGACTTTC
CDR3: CASSRGLAGGPGANVLTF

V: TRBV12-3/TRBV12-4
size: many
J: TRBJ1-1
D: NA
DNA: TGTGCCAGCAGTCCGGTGTTGAGCACTGAAGCTTTCTTT
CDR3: CASSPVLSTEAFF

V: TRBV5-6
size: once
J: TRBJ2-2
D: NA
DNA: TGTGCCCCCTTGCTCGTCGGGGCCGGGGAGCTGTTTTTT
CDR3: CAPLLVGAGELFF

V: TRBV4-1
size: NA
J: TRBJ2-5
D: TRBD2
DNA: TGCGCCAGCAGCCGAGGACTAGCGGCCTTTCAGGCGACCCAGTACTTC
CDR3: CASSRGLAAFQATQYF

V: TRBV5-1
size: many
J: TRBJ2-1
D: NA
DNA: TGCGCCAGCAGCTTGCAGGGGTTCTCCTACAATGAGCAGTTCTTC
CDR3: CASSLQGFSYNEQFF

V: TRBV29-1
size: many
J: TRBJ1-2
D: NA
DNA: TGCAGCGTTGGCCCCGGTAAAATCGGAGGCTACACCTTC
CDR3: CSVGPGKIGGYTF

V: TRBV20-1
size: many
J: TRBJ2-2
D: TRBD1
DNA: TGCAGTGCTAGAAGCCGGGACAGGGGGCGTACCGGGGAGCTGTTTTTT
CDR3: CSARSRDRGRTGELFF

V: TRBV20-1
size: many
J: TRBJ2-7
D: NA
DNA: TGCAGTGCTAGAGTTATGGGCAGAAACTACGAGCAGTACTTC
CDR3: CSARVMGRNYEQYF

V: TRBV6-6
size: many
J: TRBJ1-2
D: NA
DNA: TGTGCCAGCAGTTACTCACAGCCGGGGGCTGATGGCTACACCTTC
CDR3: CASSYSQPGADGYTF

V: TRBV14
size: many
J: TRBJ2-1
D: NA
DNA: TGTGCCAGCAGCCCAGCCGACCAGACTAGAAGGGCCTACAATGAGCAGTTCTTC
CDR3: CASSPADQTRRAYNEQFF

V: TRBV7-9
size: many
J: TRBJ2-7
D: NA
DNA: TGTGCCAGCAGCGCCCACTACGAGCAGTACTTC
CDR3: CASSAHYEQYF

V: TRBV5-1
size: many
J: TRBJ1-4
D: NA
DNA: TGCGCCAGCAGCTCCTCAGGGGAGAGCGAAAAACTGTTTTTT
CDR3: CASSSSGESEKLFF

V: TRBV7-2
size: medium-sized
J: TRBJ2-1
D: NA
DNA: TGTGCCAGCAGCTCGTCACGGGCTGAGCAGTTCTTC
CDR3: CASSSSRAEQFF

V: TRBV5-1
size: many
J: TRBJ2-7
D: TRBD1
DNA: TGCGCCAGCAGCTTGGTGACGGGGACAGGGGTACAAGAGCAGTACTTC
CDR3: CASSLVTGTGVQEQYF

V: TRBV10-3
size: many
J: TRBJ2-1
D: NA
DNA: TGTGCCATCAGGACAGTAAGGGGAGCGGGCCTAAACAATGAGCAGTTCTTC
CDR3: CAIRTVRGAGLNNEQFF

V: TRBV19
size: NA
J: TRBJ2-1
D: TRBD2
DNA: TGTGCCAGTCGACTAGCCGGAACATACAATGAGCAGTTCTTC
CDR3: CASRLAGTYNEQFF

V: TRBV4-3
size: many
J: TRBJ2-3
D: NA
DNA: TGCGCCAGCAGCCAAGATAACATCGGTCCCACAGATACGCAGTATTTT
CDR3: CASSQDNIGPTDTQYF